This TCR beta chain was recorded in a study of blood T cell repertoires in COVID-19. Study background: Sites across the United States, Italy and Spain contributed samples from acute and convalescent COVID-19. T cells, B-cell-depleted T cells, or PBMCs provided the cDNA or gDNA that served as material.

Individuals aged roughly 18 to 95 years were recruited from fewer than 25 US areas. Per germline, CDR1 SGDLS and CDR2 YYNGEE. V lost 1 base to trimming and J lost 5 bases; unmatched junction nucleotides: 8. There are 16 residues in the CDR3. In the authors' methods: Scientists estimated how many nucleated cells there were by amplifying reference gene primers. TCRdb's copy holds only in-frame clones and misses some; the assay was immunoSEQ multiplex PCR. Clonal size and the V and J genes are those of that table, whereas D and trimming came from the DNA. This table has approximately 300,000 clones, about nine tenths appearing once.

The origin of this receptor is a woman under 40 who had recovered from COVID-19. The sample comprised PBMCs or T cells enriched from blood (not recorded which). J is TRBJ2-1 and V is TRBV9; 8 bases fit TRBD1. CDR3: CASSVYAGGANNEQFF. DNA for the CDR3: TGTGCCAGCAGCGTATATGCAGGGGGCGCGAACAATGAGCAGTTCTTC. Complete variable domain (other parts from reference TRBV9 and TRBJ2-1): DSGVTQTPKHLITATGQRVTLRCSPRSGDLSVYWYQQSLDQGLQFLIQYYNGEERAKGNILERFSAQQFPDLHSELNLSSLELGDSALYFCASSVYAGGANNEQFFGPGTRLTVL.